A single sample gave rise to the 8 T cell receptor beta chains below, sequenced in a study of T-cell memory formation after mild COVID-19. MiXCR was run by TCRdb on the 5' RACE reads, yielding one entry per CDR3 protein. The sample carries about 320,000 distinct CDR3 sequences, roughly an eighth recorded once. Sequencing input: PBMCs or a T cell subset sorted from them (not recorded which). Receptors originate from a man younger than 35 who had mild COVID-19 (a few samples of this study predate the infection). Cell type and time point are not known.

V usage is TRBV7-8 and J usage is TRBJ2-5, with D possibly TRBD1 on 5 matching bases. The CDR3 extends over 20 amino acids. CDR1 is SGHVS and CDR2 is FQNEAQ in the germline V gene. The V gene lost 4 bases and the J gene lost 5 bases, with 32 bases spanning the gap. In DNA, the CDR3 is TGTGCCAGCAGCTCAAACCCGACAGATATGGGTTCGACCCCCCGGGAGACCCAGTACTTC. Its protein is CASSSNPTDMGSTPRETQYF.

Here the CDR3 DNA reads TGTGCCAGCAGTCCCCGGCCCGGGCCATACGAGCAGTACTTC. Translation gives CASSPRPGPYEQYF. The V call is TRBV6-2 or TRBV6-3, the J call TRBJ2-7; no reliable D call. Trimming took off 5 bases at V and 4 bases at J, with 15 bases between the two ends. The CDR3 runs to 14 residues. In germline, CDR1 is MNHEY, CDR2 SVGEGT.

The chain has TRBV20-1 and TRBJ2-7, with TRBD1 identical over 11 bases. The length of the CDR3 is 14 residues. Unmatched junction bases numbered 3, after V lost 0 bases and J lost 5 bases. The germline V gene encodes CDR1 DFQATT and CDR2 SNEGSKA (reference sequence). CDR3 residues: CSARDKDRGHEQYF. The CDR3 DNA is TGCAGTGCTAGAGACAAGGACAGGGGGCACGAGCAGTACTTC.

This clonotype has a count of ten or more. The rearrangement links TRBV4-1 to TRBJ2-1; D is ambiguous. V was clipped by 5 bases and J by 4 bases, with 12 bases between them. Germline assignment: CDR1 MGHRA and CDR2 YSYEKL. The CDR3 loop spans 14 amino acids. CDR3 in amino acids: CASSRWVTYNEQFF. Written as DNA, the CDR3 is TGCGCCAGCAGCAGATGGGTCACATACAATGAGCAGTTCTTC.

Written as DNA, the CDR3 is TGTGCCAGCGGACAGGGGGCCCATGAGCAGTTCTTC. Protein product: CASGQGAHEQFF. The chain combines TRBV6-5 with TRBJ2-1; TRBD1 agrees at 11 bases. The CDR3 runs to 12 residues. The germline V gene has CDR1 MNHEY and CDR2 SVGAGI. Germline trimming cut 8 bases from V and 8 bases from J; bases unmatched to any gene: 2.

The chain recombines TRBV3-1 with TRBJ2-4; D call uncertain. The germline gives CDR1 LGHDT, CDR2 YNNKEL (reference sequence). The CDR3 has 16 amino acids. The germline V and J ends were trimmed by 3 bases and 1 base, with 13 bases remaining between them. The CDR3: CASSHTSLGAKNIQYF. The CDR3 DNA reads as TGTGCCAGCAGCCACACTTCCCTGGGGGCCAAAAACATTCAGTACTTC.

V gene TRBV19 combines with J gene TRBJ1-4; no reliable D call. This CDR3 region has 16 residues. The V and J ends lost 3 bases and 0 bases respectively, with 11 bases between them. CDR1 is LNHDA, CDR2 SQIVND, per germline (reference sequence). The CDR3 reads CASSIPGGATNEKLFF. CDR3 in DNA: TGTGCCAGTAGTATTCCCGGCGGGGCAACTAATGAAAAACTGTTTTTT.

This chain joins TRBV7-8 and TRBJ2-1; perhaps TRBD2 as D (6 bases). V lost 5 bases and J lost 2, with 10 bases in between. CDR3 length: 14 residues. Germline V gene sequence: CDR1 SGHVS, CDR2 FQNEAQ. Here the CDR3 DNA reads TGTGCCAGCAGCCGACTAGAGGCCTACAATGAGCAGTTCTTC. The encoded protein is CASSRLEAYNEQFF.